A selection of T cell receptor beta chains follows, all from one sample in a study of blood T cell repertoires in COVID-19. The assay was immunoSEQ multiplex PCR, and TCRdb's table has in-frame clones only and misses some. The profile shows about 120,000 clones, 83% of them singletons. Sequenced input: peripheral blood. The receptors here all came from a man aged 30-40 years with acute or convalescent COVID-19. Both conserved end residues are part of each CDR3.

CDR3 length	V gene	CDR3 protein
12	TRBV19	CASSIRVTEAFF
17	TRBV18	CASSPLAGRASTDTQYF
14	TRBV6-5	CASTLGLNTGELFF
18	TRBV7-9	CASSPTFGAGVASDEQFF
15	TRBV6-5	CASLSGGSSYNEQFF
14	TRBV18	CASSQRTGDTEAFF
14	TRBV4-1	CASSQAPTGAEAFF
15	TRBV19	CASSIPDRFGNEQFF
12	TRBV6-2/TRBV6-3	CASSNRVGGYTF
18	TRBV4-2	CASSQEGVIAGGLVTQYF
14	TRBV7-9	CASSLDRANEKLFF
14	TRBV19	CASSTFDNQETQYF
14	TRBV12-5	CASDLGGSTDTQYF
18	TRBV19	CASSRLAEFPSSYNEQFF
16	TRBV5-1	CASSLARVESNQPQHF
12	TRBV3-1/TRBV3-2	CASSPSAGEQFF
13	TRBV6-5	CASFAGGSGELFF
15	TRBV3-1/TRBV3-2	CASSQVSAGYNEQFF
15	TRBV19	CASSIDGQVTTEAFF
13	TRBV9	CASSNRGRTEAFF
17	TRBV7-9	CASSLGRLAFSGNTIYF
16	TRBV7-2	CASSPGLAGITDTQYF
11	TRBV12-3/TRBV12-4	CASSGQGDYTF
18	TRBV18	CASSPSVTLTGKVGELFF
14	TRBV11-3	CASSFSGRGHTQYF
19	TRBV27	CASSLFGFGGQTDGNTIYF
17	TRBV19	CASSILADSPSNQPQHF
11	TRBV20-1	CSASSGVGLFF
16	TRBV7-9	CASSLGDRGRSGELFF
15	TRBV30	CAWRGQGAGANVLTF
14	TRBV27	CASSYQGPVTEAFF
17	TRBV13	CASSLGGGRFQGGEQFF
15	TRBV7-9	CASSLAGTDNQPQHF
16	TRBV6-6	CASRPQVFSYNSPLHF
15	TRBV7-9	CASSLRSGGDYGYTF
15	TRBV11-1	CASSLSGTSENEQFF
14	TRBV7-2	CASSLNGVSYEQYF
11	TRBV29-1	CSVHLGGGYTF
16	TRBV12-2	CASRSRQGGWNTEAFF
12	TRBV29-1	CSVLAGHTEAFF
12	TRBV9	CASSGGGAEAFF
15	TRBV7-3	CASSPQDRGREKLFF
13	TRBV5-8	CASSHQGAYEQYF
17	TRBV10-3	CAISESETGASNQPQHF
14	TRBV3-1/TRBV3-2	CASRGDRAFAEAFF
16	TRBV21-1	CASSACGADNWCGAHF
16	TRBV5-4	CASSLGGGGRNYGYTF
19	TRBV4-2	CASSQEIAGGPLNTGELFF
15	TRBV3-1/TRBV3-2	CASSHGAGGGTEAFF
17	TRBV4-3	CASSQERAGVGTDTQYF
16	TRBV7-9	CASSPDPASRNSPLHF
16	TRBV5-8	CASSSEQGGGNQPQHF
13	TRBV11-2	CASSRTGNEKLFF